The next 30 T cell receptor beta chains were all read from a single sample in a study of blood T cell repertoires in COVID-19. Only in-frame clones appear in the TCRdb table, and some are missing; sequencing was by immunoSEQ multiplex PCR. The repertoire consists of fewer than 110,000 clones, with about four fifths occurring once and the leading ten covering roughly 4.6%. Sequenced material: peripheral blood. Every receptor here comes from a human donor in a cohort sampled during active COVID-19.

CDR3 amino acids: CASSQVEYPSYGYTF. In nucleotides, the CDR3 is TGTGCCAGCAGCCAAGTGGAGTATCCCTCATATGGCTACACCTTC. The V gene is TRBV14, the J gene TRBJ1-2; no clear D gene. Trimming took off 1 base at V and 5 bases at J, with 14 bases between the two ends. Per the germline V gene, CDR1 is SGHDN and CDR2 is FVKESK. The CDR3 spans 15 residues.

This clone was recorded once. V gene TRBV7-2 combines with J gene TRBJ1-1; TRBD1 is a possible D gene (6 bases). Trimming took 7 bases from V and 5 from J, leaving 14 bases between them. The CDR3 has 13 amino acids. Germline CDR1 and CDR2: SGHTA and FQGNSA. CDR3 residues: CASTIERGTEAFF. The CDR3 DNA follows: TGTGCCAGCACCATAGAGAGGGGGACTGAAGCTTTCTTT.

The chain couples TRBV5-1 to TRBJ2-5; 8 bases line up with TRBD2. V dropped 0 bases and J dropped 5; count of bases not matched to a gene: 3. The V gene's germline CDR1 is SGHRS and CDR2 YFSETQ. The length of the CDR3 is 14 residues. CDR3 coding DNA: TGCGCCAGCAGCTTGGGGCTAGCGGGCGAGACCCAGTACTTC. Encoded protein: CASSLGLAGETQYF.

The rearrangement uses TRBV4-3 and TRBJ2-3; 8 nucleotides agree with TRBD1. The CDR3 contains 15 residues. The germline V gene has CDR1 LGHNA and CDR2 YSLEER. V was pared by 6 bases and J by 0 bases, with 5 bases of the junction left unmatched. In DNA, the CDR3 is TGCGCCAGCAGGCAGGACAGGGCAAGCACAGATACGCAGTATTTT. Translation gives CASRQDRASTDTQYF.

J is TRBJ1-1 and V is TRBV7-2, with a weak D call TRBD1 (5 bases). CDR3 size: 13 residues. V gave up 5 bases and J gave up 5 bases, with 12 bases separating them. The V gene's germline CDR1 is SGHTA and CDR2 FQGNSA. CDR3 region: CASSPRGGTEAFF. The CDR3 DNA follows: TGTGCCAGCAGCCCCCGGGGGGGGACTGAAGCTTTCTTT. Variable domain in full (rest from reference TRBV7-2 and TRBJ1-1): GAGVSQSPSNKVTEKGKDVELRCDPISGHTALYWYRQSLGQGLEFLIYFQGNSAPDKSGLPSDRFSAERTGGSVSTLTIQRTQQEDSAVYLCASSPRGGTEAFFGQGTRLTVV.

This clone appeared once. V gene TRBV27 combines with J gene TRBJ2-2; TRBD2 matches at 11 bases. The CDR3 consists of 15 residues. Germline V gives CDR1 MNHEY, CDR2 SMNVEV (reference sequence). The trim removed 3 bases at V and 5 bases at J, leaving 2 bases unmatched. The chain's CDR3 is CASSLRLAGTGELFF. For the CDR3, the DNA is TGTGCCAGCAGTTTGCGACTAGCGGGAACCGGGGAGCTGTTTTTT.

The chain has TRBV11-3 and TRBJ2-1; D is uncertain. Germline lookup yields CDR1 SGHNT and CDR2 YENEEA. With 1 base removed from V and 0 bases from J, the gap between germline ends came to 10 bases. This CDR3 is 16 amino acids long. In DNA form, the CDR3 reads TGTGCCAGCAGCTTAGGCGGTTCTAGCTCCTACAATGAGCAGTTCTTC. Its translation: CASSLGGSSSYNEQFF.

The rearrangement links TRBV27 to TRBJ1-1, with TRBD1 matching 7 bases. The ends lost 2 bases at V and 4 bases at J; junction bases unmatched: 4. The germline V gene has CDR1 MNHEY and CDR2 SMNVEV (reference sequence). The CDR3 runs 14 residues. In DNA, the CDR3 is TGTGCCAGCAGTTTACGGGCAGGGGGCACTGAAGCTTTCTTT. This codes for CASSLRAGGTEAFF.

The rearrangement joins TRBV28 to TRBJ2-1; 10 bases fit TRBD2. Germline CDR1 MDHEN, CDR2 SYDVKM. After removal of 6 bases from V and 5 bases from J, the junction contained 10 bases not matched to a gene. The CDR3 length is 16 residues. The CDR3 protein is CASSTYPSGSNNEQFF. The CDR3 region has the DNA TGTGCCAGCAGCACTTATCCTAGCGGGAGTAACAATGAGCAGTTCTTC.

The chain carries TRBV7-9 and TRBJ2-7, with 8 bases lining up with TRBD1. Germline CDR1 is SEHNR and CDR2 is FQNEAQ (reference sequence). The CDR3 consists of 12 residues. The V and J ends lost 11 bases and 1 base, in that order; junction bases with no gene match: 4. The CDR3 reads CAWGQDSYEQYF. CDR3 DNA: TGTGCCTGGGGACAGGATTCCTACGAGCAGTACTTC.

This clone was recorded once. V and J are TRBV27 and TRBJ2-7, with TRBD2 matching over 13 bases. CDR3 length equals 14 residues. The junction had 3 bases not matched to a gene; V was cut back by 8 bases and J by 2 bases. The germline V gene has CDR1 MNHEY and CDR2 SMNVEV (reference sequence). Here the CDR3 reads CASAGLAGTYEQYF. CDR3 nucleotides: TGTGCCAGCGCGGGACTAGCGGGGACCTACGAGCAGTACTTC.

This clone was seen once. V is TRBV20-1 and J is TRBJ2-3; TRBD2 aligns across 10 bases. Germline-derived CDR1 and CDR2 are DFQATT and SNEGSKA (reference sequence). CDR3 length equals 14 residues. The J segment lost 1 base and the V segment lost 3 bases, leaving 1 base of the junction unmatched. CDR3 nucleotide sequence: TGCAGTGCTAGTGGACTAGCGGGCACAGATACGCAGTATTTT. Amino acid sequence: CSASGLAGTDTQYF.

The chain has TRBV19 and TRBJ1-5; unclear D gene. Germline V CDR1 and CDR2: LNHDA, SQIVND (reference sequence). CDR3 length: 15 amino acids. The V end lost 1 base, the J end lost 0 bases, and 7 bases lay between the germline ends. In DNA form, the CDR3 reads TGTGCCAGTAGTATAGGTGAGAATAGCAATCAGCCCCAGCATTTT. Translating gives CASSIGENSNQPQHF.

CDR3 loop: CATSGGTGGINGYTF. The CDR3, as DNA: TGTGCCACCAGTGGAGGGACAGGGGGTATAAATGGCTACACCTTC. V gene TRBV24-1 combines with J gene TRBJ1-2, with 11 bases that match TRBD1. CDR1 KGHDR and CDR2 SFDVKD come from the germline V gene. Trimming cost V 5 bases and J 6 bases; bases outside gene matches: 7. The CDR3 loop spans 15 amino acids.

The genes are TRBV5-4 and TRBJ2-7; TRBD2 aligns across 8 bases. J lost 6 bases, V lost 2 bases, and 16 bases had no gene match. Germline assignment: CDR1 SGHNT and CDR2 YYREEE (reference sequence). The CDR3 is made up of 17 amino acids. CDR3 nucleotide sequence: TGTGCCAGCAGCTTAGCGGGGGCGGGGCCCCCTCTCGGCGAGCAGTACTTC. This encodes CASSLAGAGPPLGEQYF.

J is TRBJ1-1 and V is TRBV7-3; TRBD1 aligns across 7 bases. The CDR3 contains 13 residues. With V trimmed by 5 bases and J by 6 bases, 6 bases remained unmatched. Germline assignment: CDR1 SGHTA and CDR2 FQGTGA. This CDR3 reads CASSLDRASEAFF. DNA for the CDR3: TGTGCCAGCAGCCTAGACAGGGCCTCTGAAGCTTTCTTT.

The table lists this clone with a few counts. The J gene is TRBJ1-5, the V gene TRBV7-9; the match to TRBD1 covers 11 bases. With V trimmed by 3 bases and J by 3 bases, 1 base remained unmatched. Per the germline V gene, CDR1 is SEHNR and CDR2 is FQNEAQ (reference sequence). The length of the CDR3 is 15 residues. The CDR3 protein is CASSLGQGDNQPQHF. In DNA form, the CDR3 reads TGTGCCAGCAGCTTGGGACAGGGGGACAATCAGCCCCAGCATTTT.

The CDR3 here is CASSPPTGPVGELFF. The CDR3 region has the DNA TGTGCCAGCTCACCGCCCACAGGGCCCGTCGGGGAGCTGTTTTTT. This rearrangement joins TRBV18 to TRBJ2-2, with a tentative D call TRBD1 (6 bases). V was pared by 3 bases and J by 7 bases, with 15 bases between. The CDR3 has 15 amino acids. The germline V gene has CDR1 KGHSH and CDR2 LQKENI.

This chain joins TRBV11-2 and TRBJ2-1, with D maybe TRBD1 (5 bases). V lost 3 bases to trimming and J lost 8 bases, with 8 bases between them. Germline-derived CDR1 and CDR2 are SGHAT and FQNNGV. The CDR3 covers 12 residues. The CDR3 is CASSFQGYEQFF. The CDR3, as DNA: TGTGCCAGCAGCTTTCAGGGATATGAGCAGTTCTTC.

This chain joins TRBV12-5 and TRBJ2-3; the D gene is possibly TRBD2 (5 bases). Germline V gene lookup returns CDR1 LGHNT and CDR2 FRNRAP. The CDR3 has 16 amino acids. The V end was cut by 5 bases, the J end by 0 bases, with 15 bases between. The CDR3 region has the DNA TGTGCTAGTGGTCCGAGGACTGCCACTAGCACAGATACGCAGTATTTT. Translation gives CASGPRTATSTDTQYF.

CDR3 loop: CASSQDLLLGGQGAVRFF. As DNA, the CDR3 is TGCGCCAGCAGCCAAGATCTCCTCTTAGGGGGACAGGGGGCCGTTAGGTTCTTC. The chain joins TRBV4-1 to TRBJ2-1; 12 bases are shared with TRBD1. The V gene end was trimmed by 0 bases and the J gene end by 15 bases; junction bases not matched to a gene: 18. CDR3 length: 18 residues. Looked up from germline, CDR1 is MGHRA and CDR2 is YSYEKL.

The CDR3 spells CASSPLGLAGAANTGELFF. CDR3 in DNA: TGTGCCAGCTCACCCCTTGGACTAGCGGGAGCGGCGAACACCGGGGAGCTGTTTTTT. The genes are TRBV18 and TRBJ2-2, with 13 bases aligning to TRBD2. CDR3 size: 19 residues. Losses at the gene ends were 3 bases for V and 0 bases for J; bases not matched to a gene: 7. In germline, CDR1 is KGHSH, CDR2 LQKENI.

V gene TRBV28 combines with J gene TRBJ2-3; TRBD2 agrees at 10 bases. Germline CDR1 is MDHEN and CDR2 is SYDVKM. J gave up 6 bases and V 4 bases, and 10 bases lay outside the gene matches. The CDR3 totals 16 residues. The CDR3 bases are TGTGCCAGCAGTTCGCAACTAGCGGGATCAATCGATACGCAGTATTTT. Protein product: CASSSQLAGSIDTQYF.

This chain connects TRBV4-1 to TRBJ2-2; D perhaps matches TRBD1 (6 bases). The CDR3 is made up of 14 amino acids. CDR1 MGHRA and CDR2 YSYEKL come from the germline V gene. V was shortened by 4 bases and J by 6 bases, with 12 bases between the two germline ends. CDR3 nucleotide sequence: TGCGCCAGCAGCCTCCCCCAGGGGTCCGGGGAGCTGTTTTTT. This codes for CASSLPQGSGELFF.

This rearrangement joins TRBV3-1 (or the pseudogene TRBV3-2) to TRBJ1-6, with D unclear. The ends were cut back, 7 bases at V and 8 bases at J, with 15 bases in the middle. The CDR3 is 14 amino acids. Germline-derived CDR1 and CDR2 are LGHDT and YNNKEL (reference sequence). The CDR3, as DNA: TGTGCCAGCACCGCGGGATCCGGGGATTCACCCCTCCACTTT. Protein product: CASTAGSGDSPLHF.

This clone is a singleton in its sample. The J gene is TRBJ1-4, the V gene TRBV12-3 or TRBV12-4; TRBD1 matches 7 bases. V lost 5 bases and J lost 10; bases outside the gene matches: 7. The CDR3 runs to 13 residues. The CDR3 DNA follows: TGTGCCAGCAGTCCACGACAGGGAGGAAAACTGTTTTTT. It yields the protein CASSPRQGGKLFF.

V usage is TRBV7-2 and J usage is TRBJ2-5; D perhaps matches TRBD1 (6 bases). Trimming removed 4 bases from V and 5 bases from J, with 17 bases in between. The V gene's germline CDR1 is SGHTA and CDR2 FQGNSA. This CDR3 has 15 residues. CDR3 bases: TGTGCCAGCAGCTCTGAGGGCCAGGGGATCGAGACCCAGTACTTC. Its protein product is CASSSEGQGIETQYF. The variable domain in full, completed from reference TRBV7-2 and TRBJ2-5, reads GAGVSQSPSNKVTEKGKDVELRCDPISGHTALYWYRQSLGQGLEFLIYFQGNSAPDKSGLPSDRFSAERTGGSVSTLTIQRTQQEDSAVYLCASSSEGQGIETQYFGPGTRLLVL.

This chain uses TRBV6-2 or TRBV6-3 with TRBJ2-2; TRBD2 agrees at 7 bases. The CDR3 consists of 15 residues. Germline V CDR1 and CDR2: MNHEY, SVGEGT. The junction had 3 bases not matched to a gene; V was cut back by 5 bases and J by 0 bases. The CDR3 spells CASSVAGANTGELFF. Written as DNA, the CDR3 is TGTGCCAGCAGTGTAGCGGGCGCGAACACCGGGGAGCTGTTTTTT.

The CDR3 coding sequence is TGTGCCAGTAGTATAGCTCGGGCAGGGCAACAGCCCCAGCATTTT. Protein: CASSIARAGQQPQHF. The rearrangement links TRBV19 to TRBJ1-5; the D gene is possibly TRBD1 (5 bases). The CDR3 loop spans 15 amino acids. Germline CDR1 LNHDA, CDR2 SQIVND (reference sequence). Trimming shortened V by 1 base and J by 7 bases, and 14 bases separated the two germline ends.

The V call is TRBV5-1, the J call TRBJ1-1, with TRBD1 as a possible D gene (6 bases). The length of the CDR3 is 16 residues. Trimming pared 5 bases from V and 10 bases from J, leaving 27 bases between. In germline, CDR1 is SGHRS, CDR2 YFSETQ. The CDR3 is CASSLASGGREQGAFF. CDR3 nucleotide sequence: TGCGCCAGCAGTCTTGCGTCGGGGGGCAGAGAACAGGGAGCTTTCTTT.